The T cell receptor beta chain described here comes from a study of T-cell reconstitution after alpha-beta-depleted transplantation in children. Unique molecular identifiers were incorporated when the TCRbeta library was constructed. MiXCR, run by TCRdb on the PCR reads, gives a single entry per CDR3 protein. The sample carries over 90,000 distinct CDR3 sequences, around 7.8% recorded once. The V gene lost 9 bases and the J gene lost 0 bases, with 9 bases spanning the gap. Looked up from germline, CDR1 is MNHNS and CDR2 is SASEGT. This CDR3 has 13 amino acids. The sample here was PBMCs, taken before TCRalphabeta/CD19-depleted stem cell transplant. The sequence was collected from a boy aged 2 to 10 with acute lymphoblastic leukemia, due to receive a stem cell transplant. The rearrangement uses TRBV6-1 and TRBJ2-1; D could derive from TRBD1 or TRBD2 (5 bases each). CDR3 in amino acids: CARWGSSYNEQFF. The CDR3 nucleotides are TGTGCCAGGTGGGGGAGCTCCTACAATGAGCAGTTCTTC.